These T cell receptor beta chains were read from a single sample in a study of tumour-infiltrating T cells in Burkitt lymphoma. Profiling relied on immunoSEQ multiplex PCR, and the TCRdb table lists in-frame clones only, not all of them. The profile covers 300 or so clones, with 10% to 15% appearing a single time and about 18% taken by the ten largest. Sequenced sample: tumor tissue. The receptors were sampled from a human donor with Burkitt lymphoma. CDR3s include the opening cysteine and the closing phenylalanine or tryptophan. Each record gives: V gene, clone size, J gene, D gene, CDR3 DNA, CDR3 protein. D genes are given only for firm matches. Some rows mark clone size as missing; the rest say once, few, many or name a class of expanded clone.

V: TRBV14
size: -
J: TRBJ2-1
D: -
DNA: TGTGCCAGCAGCAAAAGAGGGGGTCTGAGGGATGAGCAGTTCTTC
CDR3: CASSKRGGLRDEQFF

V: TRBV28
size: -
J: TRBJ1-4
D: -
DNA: TGTGTCAGCGGTACCCTCGCTCTCCCAATTTTT
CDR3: CVSGTLALPIF

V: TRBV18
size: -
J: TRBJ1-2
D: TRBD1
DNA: TGTGCCAGCTCACCGCAGGGGGCAGCCTTGGCCTTC
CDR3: CASSPQGAALAF

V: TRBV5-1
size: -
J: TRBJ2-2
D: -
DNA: TGCGCCAGCAGCTTGGAAGGGACCAGGGAGCTGTTTTTT
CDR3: CASSLEGTRELFF

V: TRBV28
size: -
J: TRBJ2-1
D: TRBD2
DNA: TGTGCCAGCAGTTTATTAGGGACTAGGGACAATGAGCAGTTCTTC
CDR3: CASSLLGTRDNEQFF

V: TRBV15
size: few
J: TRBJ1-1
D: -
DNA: TGTGCCACCAGCAGAGATAGGCTGGGGGAAGCTTTCTTT
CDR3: CATSRDRLGEAFF

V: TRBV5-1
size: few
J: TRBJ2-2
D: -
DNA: TGCGCCAGCAGCGGGGACACCGGGGAGCTGTTTTTT
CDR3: CASSGDTGELFF

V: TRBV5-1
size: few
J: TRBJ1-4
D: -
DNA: TGCGCCAGCAGCCTCGGGACGGATGAAAAACTGTTTTTT
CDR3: CASSLGTDEKLFF

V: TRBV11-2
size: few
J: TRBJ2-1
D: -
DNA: TGTGCCAGCAGCTTAGATTTTCCGGAGCGGGAGCAGTTCTTC
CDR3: CASSLDFPEREQFF

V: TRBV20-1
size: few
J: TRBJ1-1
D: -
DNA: TGCAGTGCTAAGCCGGGAGGGGAAGCTTTCTTT
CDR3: CSAKPGGEAFF

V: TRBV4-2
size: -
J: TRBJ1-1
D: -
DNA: TGTGCCAGCAGCCAGTTCATGGGGACTGAAGCTTTCTTT
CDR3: CASSQFMGTEAFF

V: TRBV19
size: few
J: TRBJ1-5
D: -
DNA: TGTGCCAGTAGTCCCAATGCCGGGATAGTCAATCAGCCCCAGCATTTT
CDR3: CASSPNAGIVNQPQHF

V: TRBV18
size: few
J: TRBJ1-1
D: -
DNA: TGTGCCAGCTCACCACCGCGGGGATCGAACACTGAAGCTTTCTTT
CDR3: CASSPPRGSNTEAFF

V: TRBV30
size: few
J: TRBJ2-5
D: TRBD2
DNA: TGTGCCTGGAGTGTACTACTAGCGGGGACCCAGTACTTC
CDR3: CAWSVLLAGTQYF

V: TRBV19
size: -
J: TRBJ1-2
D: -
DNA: TGTGCCAGTAGTACTACCGGACAATCTAACTATGGCTACACCTTC
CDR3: CASSTTGQSNYGYTF

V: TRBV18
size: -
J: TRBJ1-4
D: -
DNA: TGTGCCAGCTCTCAAGGATCTGGAAAACTGTTTTTT
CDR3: CASSQGSGKLFF

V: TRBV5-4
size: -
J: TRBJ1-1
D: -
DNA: TGTGCCAGCAGCTATAGCTTGAACACTGAAGCTTTCTTT
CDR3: CASSYSLNTEAFF

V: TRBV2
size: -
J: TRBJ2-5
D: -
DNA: TGTGCCAGCAGTGACCTGGGGGAGACCCAGTACTTC
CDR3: CASSDLGETQYF